This T cell receptor beta chain came from a study of shared clonotypes between healthy human individuals. Across the study: The study used three CD4 naive, three CD4 memory, two CD8 naive and one CD8 memory plate per donor.

General study results and limits: Depth was large, yet rarefaction showed that sorted-subset sequencing was incomplete. Specimens sampled were limited to blood, with tissue repertoires likely differing.

TCRdb keeps only in-frame clones here, not all; method: immunoSEQ multiplex PCR. The sample holds 2 million to 2.5 million clones, 95% seen once. Germline V gives CDR1 SNHLY, CDR2 FYNNEI. The V segment lost 4 bases and the J segment 5 bases; nucleotides outside the gene matches: 7. The CDR3 is 16 amino acids. Of note for this clone: Its antigen is unidentified.

Sequenced input: naive CD4+ T cells sorted from blood. Subset: CD45RA+ positively selected. The chain recombines TRBV2 with TRBJ2-2; TRBD1 aligns across 10 bases. This receptor was taken from a man between 18 and 35 years old in good health. CDR3 DNA: TGTGCCAGCAGTGTTCTGGGACAGGGGTGGACCGGGGAGCTGTTTTTT. Encoded protein: CASSVLGQGWTGELFF.